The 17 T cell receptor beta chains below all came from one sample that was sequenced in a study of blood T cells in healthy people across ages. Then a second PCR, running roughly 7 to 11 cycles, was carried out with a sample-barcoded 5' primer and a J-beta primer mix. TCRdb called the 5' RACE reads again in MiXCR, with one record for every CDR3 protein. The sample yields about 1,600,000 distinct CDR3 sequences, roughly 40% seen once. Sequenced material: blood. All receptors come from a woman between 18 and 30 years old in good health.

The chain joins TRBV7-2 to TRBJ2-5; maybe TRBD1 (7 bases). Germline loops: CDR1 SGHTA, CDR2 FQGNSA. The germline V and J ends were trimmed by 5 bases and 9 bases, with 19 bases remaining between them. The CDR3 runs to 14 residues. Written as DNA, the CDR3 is TGTGCCAGCAGCCTACAGGGGACCCCGGGGGCCCAGTACTTC. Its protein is CASSLQGTPGAQYF.

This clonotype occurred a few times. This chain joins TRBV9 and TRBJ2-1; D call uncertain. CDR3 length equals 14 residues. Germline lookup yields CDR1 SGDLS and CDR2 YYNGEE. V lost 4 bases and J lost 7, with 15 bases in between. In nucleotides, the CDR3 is TGTGCCAGCAGCTACTACCTCGAAGGAAATGAGCAGTTCTTC. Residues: CASSYYLEGNEQFF.

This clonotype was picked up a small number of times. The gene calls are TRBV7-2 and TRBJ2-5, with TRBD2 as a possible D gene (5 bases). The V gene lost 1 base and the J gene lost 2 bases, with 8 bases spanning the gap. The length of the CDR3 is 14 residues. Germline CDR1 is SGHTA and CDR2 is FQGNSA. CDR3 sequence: CASSLVRAQETQYF. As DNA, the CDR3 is TGTGCCAGCAGCTTAGTGAGGGCTCAAGAGACCCAGTACTTC.

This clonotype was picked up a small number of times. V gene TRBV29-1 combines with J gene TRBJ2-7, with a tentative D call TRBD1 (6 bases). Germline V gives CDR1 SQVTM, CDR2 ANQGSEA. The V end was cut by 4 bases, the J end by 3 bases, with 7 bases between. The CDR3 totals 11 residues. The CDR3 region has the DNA TGCAGCGTTGCACAGGGCTACGAGCAGTACTTC. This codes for CSVAQGYEQYF.

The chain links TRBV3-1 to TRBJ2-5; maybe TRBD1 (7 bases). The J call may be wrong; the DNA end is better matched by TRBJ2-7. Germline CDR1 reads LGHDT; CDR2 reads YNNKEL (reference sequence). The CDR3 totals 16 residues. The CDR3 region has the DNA TGTGCCAGCAGCCAAGAAGCGGCAGGGGGGATCTACGAGCAGTACTTC. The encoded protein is CASSQEAAGGIYEQYF.

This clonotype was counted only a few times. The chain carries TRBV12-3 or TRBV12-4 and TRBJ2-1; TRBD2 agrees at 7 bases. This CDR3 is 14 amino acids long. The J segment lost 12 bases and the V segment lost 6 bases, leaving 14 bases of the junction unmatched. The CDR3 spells CASSYSGTTLMQFF. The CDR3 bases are TGTGCCAGCAGCTACTCCGGGACTACCCTAATGCAGTTCTTC.

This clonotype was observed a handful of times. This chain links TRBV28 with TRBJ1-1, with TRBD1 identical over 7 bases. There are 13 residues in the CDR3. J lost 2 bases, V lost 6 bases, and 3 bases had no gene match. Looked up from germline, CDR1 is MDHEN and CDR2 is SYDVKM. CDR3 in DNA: TGTGCCAGCAGACACAGGGGTAACACTGAAGCTTTCTTT. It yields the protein CASRHRGNTEAFF.

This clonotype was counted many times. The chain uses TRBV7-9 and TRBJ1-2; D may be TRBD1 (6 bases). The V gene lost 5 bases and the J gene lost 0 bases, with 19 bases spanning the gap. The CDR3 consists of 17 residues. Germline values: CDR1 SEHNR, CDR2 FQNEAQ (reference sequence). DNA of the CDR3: TGTGCCAGCAGCCCCGAAACAGGGAACCTAGCTAACTATGGCTACACCTTC. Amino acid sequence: CASSPETGNLANYGYTF.

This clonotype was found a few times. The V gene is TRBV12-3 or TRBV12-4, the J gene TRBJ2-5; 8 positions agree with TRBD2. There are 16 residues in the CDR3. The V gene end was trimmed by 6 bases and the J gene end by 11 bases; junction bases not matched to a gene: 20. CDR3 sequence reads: CASRLEAGAGHLEQYF. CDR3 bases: TGTGCCAGCAGGCTGGAAGCGGGAGCTGGCCACCTGGAGCAGTACTTC.

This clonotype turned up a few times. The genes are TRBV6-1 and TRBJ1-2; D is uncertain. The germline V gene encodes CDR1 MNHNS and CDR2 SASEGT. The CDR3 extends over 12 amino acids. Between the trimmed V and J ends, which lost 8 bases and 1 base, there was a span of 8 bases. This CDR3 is CASQGFNYGYTF. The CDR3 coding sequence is TGTGCCAGCCAAGGTTTTAACTATGGCTACACCTTC.

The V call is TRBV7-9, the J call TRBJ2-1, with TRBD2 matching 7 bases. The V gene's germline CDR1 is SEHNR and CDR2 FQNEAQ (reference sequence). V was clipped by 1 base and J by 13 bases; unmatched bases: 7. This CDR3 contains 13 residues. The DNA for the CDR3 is TGTGCCAGCAGCTTAGGAGGGGAGGGTGCCCAGTTCTTC. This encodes CASSLGGEGAQFF.

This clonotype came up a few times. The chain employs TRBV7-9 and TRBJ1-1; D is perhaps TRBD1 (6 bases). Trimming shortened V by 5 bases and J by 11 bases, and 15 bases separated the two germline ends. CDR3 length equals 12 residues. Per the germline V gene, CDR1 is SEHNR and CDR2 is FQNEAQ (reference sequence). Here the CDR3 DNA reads TGTGCCAGCAGCGAGACAGGCTTTGAGGCTTTCTTT. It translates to CASSETGFEAFF.

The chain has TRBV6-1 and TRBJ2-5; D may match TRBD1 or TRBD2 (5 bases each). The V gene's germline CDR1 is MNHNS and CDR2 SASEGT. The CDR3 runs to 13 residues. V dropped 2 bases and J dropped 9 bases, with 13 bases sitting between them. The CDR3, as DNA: TGTGCCAGCAGTGAAATTGGGGGTGAGGCCCAGTACTTC. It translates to CASSEIGGEAQYF.

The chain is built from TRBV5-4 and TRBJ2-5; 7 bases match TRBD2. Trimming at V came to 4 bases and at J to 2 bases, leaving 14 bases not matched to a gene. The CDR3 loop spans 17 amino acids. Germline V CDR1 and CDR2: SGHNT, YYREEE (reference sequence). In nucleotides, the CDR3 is TGTGCCAGCAGCCCTGGAGGCAGGAGCGGGGCTCAAGAGACCCAGTACTTC. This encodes CASSPGGRSGAQETQYF.

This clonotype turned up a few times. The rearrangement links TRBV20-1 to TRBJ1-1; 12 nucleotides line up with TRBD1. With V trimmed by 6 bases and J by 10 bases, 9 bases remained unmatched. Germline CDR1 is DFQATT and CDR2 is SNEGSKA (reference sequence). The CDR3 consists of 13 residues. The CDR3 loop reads CSAPGTGGLTAFF. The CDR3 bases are TGCAGTGCCCCGGGGACAGGGGGCTTGACAGCTTTCTTT.

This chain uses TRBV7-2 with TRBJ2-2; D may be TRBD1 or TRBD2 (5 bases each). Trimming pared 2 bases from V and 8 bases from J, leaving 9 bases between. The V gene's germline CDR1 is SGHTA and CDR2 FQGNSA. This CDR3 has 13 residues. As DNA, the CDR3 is TGTGCCAGCAGCTTACAAGGGGAGGGGGAGCTGTTTTTT. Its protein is CASSLQGEGELFF.

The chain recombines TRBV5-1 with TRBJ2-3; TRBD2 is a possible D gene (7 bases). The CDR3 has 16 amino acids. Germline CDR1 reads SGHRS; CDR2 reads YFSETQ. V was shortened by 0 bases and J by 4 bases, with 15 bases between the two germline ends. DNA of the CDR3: TGCGCCAGCAGCTTGGGAGAGGGGGGGCCCGCAGATACGCAGTATTTT. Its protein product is CASSLGEGGPADTQYF.